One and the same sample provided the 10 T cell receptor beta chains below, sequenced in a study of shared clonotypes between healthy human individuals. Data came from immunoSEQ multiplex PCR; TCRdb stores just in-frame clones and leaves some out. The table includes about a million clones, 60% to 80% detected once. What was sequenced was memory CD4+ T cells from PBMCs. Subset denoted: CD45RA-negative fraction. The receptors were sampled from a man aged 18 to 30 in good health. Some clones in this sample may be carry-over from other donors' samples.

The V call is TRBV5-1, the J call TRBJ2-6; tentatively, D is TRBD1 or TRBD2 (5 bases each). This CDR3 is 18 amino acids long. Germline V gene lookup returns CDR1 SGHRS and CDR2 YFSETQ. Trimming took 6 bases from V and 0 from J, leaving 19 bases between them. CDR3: CASTGLLRGGSGANVLTF. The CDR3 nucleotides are TGCGCCAGCACGGGGCTTCTTAGAGGAGGCTCTGGGGCCAACGTCCTGACTTTC.

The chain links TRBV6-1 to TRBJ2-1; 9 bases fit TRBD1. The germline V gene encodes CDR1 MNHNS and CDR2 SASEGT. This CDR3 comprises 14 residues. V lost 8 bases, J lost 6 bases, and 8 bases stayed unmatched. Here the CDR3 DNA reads TGTGCCAGCGGTCCGGGACAGGGTATCAATGAGCAGTTCTTC. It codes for CASGPGQGINEQFF.

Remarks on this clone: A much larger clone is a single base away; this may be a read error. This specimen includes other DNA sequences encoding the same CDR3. The CDR3 DNA follows: TGTGCCAGCAGCTTAGAGGGTGAGACCCAGTACTTC. Residues: CASSLEGETQYF. The rearrangement uses TRBV11-2 and TRBJ2-5; D remains ambiguous. CDR1 and CDR2 from the germline V gene are SGHAT and FQNNGV. The CDR3 consists of 12 residues. Trimming removed 0 bases at V and 5 bases at J, with 4 bases between.

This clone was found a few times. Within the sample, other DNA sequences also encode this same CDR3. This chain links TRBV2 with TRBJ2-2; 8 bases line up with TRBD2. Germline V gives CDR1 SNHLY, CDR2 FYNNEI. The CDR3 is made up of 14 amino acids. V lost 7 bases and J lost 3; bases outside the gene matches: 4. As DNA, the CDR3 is TGTGCCAGCATCCGGGGGGGTCACACCGGGGAGCTGTTTTTT. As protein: CASIRGGHTGELFF.

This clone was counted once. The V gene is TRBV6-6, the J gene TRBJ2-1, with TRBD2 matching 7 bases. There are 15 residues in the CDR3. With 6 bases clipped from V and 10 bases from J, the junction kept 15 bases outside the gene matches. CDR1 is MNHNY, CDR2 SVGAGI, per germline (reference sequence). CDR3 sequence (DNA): TGTGCCAGCAGACAAAGGACTAGTTTGCTGGCCGAGCAGTTCTTC. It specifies CASRQRTSLLAEQFF.

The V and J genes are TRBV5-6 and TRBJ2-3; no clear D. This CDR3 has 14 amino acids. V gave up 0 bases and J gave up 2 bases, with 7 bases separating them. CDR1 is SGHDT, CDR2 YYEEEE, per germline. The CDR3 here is CASSLGGYTDTQYF. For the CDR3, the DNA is TGTGCCAGCAGCTTGGGCGGCTACACAGATACGCAGTATTTT. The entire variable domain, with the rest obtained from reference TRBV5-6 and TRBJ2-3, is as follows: DAGVTQSPTHLIKTRGQQVTLRCSPKSGHDTVSWYQQALGQGPQFIFQYYEEEERQRGNFPDRFSGHQFPNYSSELNVNALLLGDSALYLCASSLGGYTDTQYFGPGTRLTVL.

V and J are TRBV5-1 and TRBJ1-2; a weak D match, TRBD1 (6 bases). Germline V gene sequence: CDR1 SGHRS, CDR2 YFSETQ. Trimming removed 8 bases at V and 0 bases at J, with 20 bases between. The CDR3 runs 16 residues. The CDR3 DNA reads TGCGCCAGTCGGCGGGGAGCCAGGGGCACTAACTATGGCTACACCTTC. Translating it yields CASRRGARGTNYGYTF.

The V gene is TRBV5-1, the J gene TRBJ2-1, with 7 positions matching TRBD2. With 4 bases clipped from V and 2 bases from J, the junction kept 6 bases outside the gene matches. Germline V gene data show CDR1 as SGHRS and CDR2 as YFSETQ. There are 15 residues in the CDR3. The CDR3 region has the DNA TGCGCCAGCAGCCAGTTAGCGGGCGCCTACAATGAGCAGTTCTTC. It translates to CASSQLAGAYNEQFF.

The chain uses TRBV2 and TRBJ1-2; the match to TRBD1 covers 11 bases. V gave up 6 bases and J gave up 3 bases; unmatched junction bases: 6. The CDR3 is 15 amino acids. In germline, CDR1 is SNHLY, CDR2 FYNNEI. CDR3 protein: CASSAGQGGDYGYTF. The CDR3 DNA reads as TGTGCCAGCAGCGCGGGACAGGGGGGGGACTATGGCTACACCTTC.

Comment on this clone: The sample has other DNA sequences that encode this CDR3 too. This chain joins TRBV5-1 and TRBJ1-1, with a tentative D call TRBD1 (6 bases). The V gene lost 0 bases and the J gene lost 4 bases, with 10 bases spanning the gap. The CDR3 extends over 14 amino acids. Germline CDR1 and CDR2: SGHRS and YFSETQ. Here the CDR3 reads CASSLVQGGTEAFF. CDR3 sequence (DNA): TGCGCCAGCAGCTTGGTACAGGGAGGCACTGAAGCTTTCTTT.